Listed below are T cell receptor beta chains from one sample, sequenced in a study of T-cell memory formation after mild COVID-19. One entry per CDR3 protein, called by TCRdb with MiXCR from the 5' RACE reads. The table has 210,000 or so distinct CDR3 sequences, around 25% seen once. The sample was PBMCs or a T cell subset sorted from them (not recorded which). The receptors stem from an adult woman who had mild COVID-19 (a few samples of this study predate the infection). Cell type and time point are not known. Each CDR3 is given with its conserved first and last residue. A D gene is named only where the DNA matches it firmly. Clone sizes are given selectively: once, few, many, or a class where the clone is expanded.

D gene: -
J gene: TRBJ1-2
V gene: TRBV12-3/TRBV12-4
CDR3 length: 11
clone size: few
CDR3 DNA: TGTGCCAGCAGTTTGGTCTATGGCTACACCTTC
CDR3 protein: CASSLVYGYTF

D gene: TRBD1
J gene: TRBJ2-2
V gene: TRBV6-2/TRBV6-3
CDR3 length: 16
clone size: few
CDR3 DNA: TGTGCCAGCAGTGCACTCAGGGGGTGGAACACCGGGGAGCTGTTTTTT
CDR3 protein: CASSALRGWNTGELFF

D gene: -
J gene: TRBJ2-7
V gene: TRBV12-3/TRBV12-4
CDR3 length: 14
clone size: -
CDR3 DNA: TGTGCCAGCAGTTTAGGGACGGATCCTTACGAGCAGTACTTC
CDR3 protein: CASSLGTDPYEQYF

D gene: -
J gene: TRBJ2-3
V gene: TRBV7-8
CDR3 length: 14
clone size: -
CDR3 DNA: TGTGCCAGCAGCTCCACAGCCTGGGCAGATACGCAGTATTTT
CDR3 protein: CASSSTAWADTQYF

D gene: -
J gene: TRBJ2-3
V gene: TRBV20-1
CDR3 length: 15
clone size: few
CDR3 DNA: TGCAGTGCTGCCCATATTAACCAGGGATCAGATACGCAGTATTTT
CDR3 protein: CSAAHINQGSDTQYF

D gene: -
J gene: TRBJ1-5
V gene: TRBV12-3/TRBV12-4
CDR3 length: 14
clone size: -
CDR3 DNA: TGTGCCAGCAGAGGGGGGGGGAGCAATCAGCCCCAGCATTTT
CDR3 protein: CASRGGGSNQPQHF

D gene: TRBD1
J gene: TRBJ2-3
V gene: TRBV12-3/TRBV12-4
CDR3 length: 15
clone size: few
CDR3 DNA: TGTGCCAGCAGTTCGAAGGGACAGGGGGCGGATACGCAGTATTTT
CDR3 protein: CASSSKGQGADTQYF

D gene: -
J gene: TRBJ2-7
V gene: TRBV9
CDR3 length: 14
clone size: -
CDR3 DNA: TGTGCCAGCAGCAAGGGAGCAGGACCTTACGAGCAGTACTTC
CDR3 protein: CASSKGAGPYEQYF

D gene: TRBD2
J gene: TRBJ2-1
V gene: TRBV19
CDR3 length: 18
clone size: -
CDR3 DNA: TGTGCCAGTAGTATATGGAGTAGCGGGACCGCCGGAAGCAATGAGCAGTTCTTC
CDR3 protein: CASSIWSSGTAGSNEQFF

D gene: -
J gene: TRBJ1-2
V gene: TRBV20-1
CDR3 length: 16
clone size: few
CDR3 DNA: TGCAGTGCTAGAGATATAGTGAGGGGATTAAGCTATGGCTACACCTTC
CDR3 protein: CSARDIVRGLSYGYTF

D gene: TRBD2
J gene: TRBJ2-3
V gene: TRBV7-8
CDR3 length: 16
clone size: -
CDR3 DNA: TGTGCCAGCAGCTTAAGTGGACTAGCGGGAAGAGATACGCAGTATTTT
CDR3 protein: CASSLSGLAGRDTQYF

D gene: -
J gene: TRBJ2-7
V gene: TRBV5-6
CDR3 length: 16
clone size: -
CDR3 DNA: TGTGCCAGCTCCGATCCTCCCGGGAGAATCTCCTACGAGCAGTACTTC
CDR3 protein: CASSDPPGRISYEQYF

D gene: -
J gene: TRBJ2-2
V gene: TRBV6-2/TRBV6-3
CDR3 length: 14
clone size: few
CDR3 DNA: TGTGCCAGCAGCCTCTCTACCTACACCGGGGAGCTGTTTTTT
CDR3 protein: CASSLSTYTGELFF

D gene: -
J gene: TRBJ2-7
V gene: TRBV3-1
CDR3 length: 15
clone size: once
CDR3 DNA: TGTGCCAGCAGCCTGGGCGCCGTAAGCTCCTACGAGCAGTACTTC
CDR3 protein: CASSLGAVSSYEQYF

D gene: -
J gene: TRBJ2-5
V gene: TRBV7-9
CDR3 length: 15
clone size: -
CDR3 DNA: TGTGCCAGCAGCTCTACAATGGGTAGCATGGAGACCCAGTACTTC
CDR3 protein: CASSSTMGSMETQYF

D gene: TRBD1
J gene: TRBJ2-6
V gene: TRBV19
CDR3 length: 13
clone size: few
CDR3 DNA: TGTGCCAGTAGGGGACAGGCCGCCAACGTCCTGACTTTC
CDR3 protein: CASRGQAANVLTF

D gene: -
J gene: TRBJ2-7
V gene: TRBV20-1
CDR3 length: 12
clone size: few
CDR3 DNA: TGCAGTGCTAGAGGACGGTTCCACGAGCAGTACTTC
CDR3 protein: CSARGRFHEQYF

D gene: TRBD2
J gene: TRBJ2-1
V gene: TRBV4-1
CDR3 length: 16
clone size: -
CDR3 DNA: TGCGCCAGCAGCCTAGAGACTAGCGCCCGGTGGAATGAGCAGTTCTTC
CDR3 protein: CASSLETSARWNEQFF

D gene: TRBD2
J gene: TRBJ2-1
V gene: TRBV7-6
CDR3 length: 15
clone size: many
CDR3 DNA: TGTGCCAGCAGCTCCGGGACTAGCGGTTACAATGAGCAGTTCTTC
CDR3 protein: CASSSGTSGYNEQFF

D gene: -
J gene: TRBJ2-5
V gene: TRBV5-1
CDR3 length: 13
clone size: few
CDR3 DNA: TGCGCCAGCAGCTACAGATATGGGGAGACCCAGTACTTC
CDR3 protein: CASSYRYGETQYF

D gene: -
J gene: TRBJ2-7
V gene: TRBV6-5
CDR3 length: 16
clone size: -
CDR3 DNA: TGTGCCAGCAGTTACTCTAGCAGGGTGGCGGCCGGCGAGCAGTACTTC
CDR3 protein: CASSYSSRVAAGEQYF

D gene: TRBD1
J gene: TRBJ2-5
V gene: TRBV7-3
CDR3 length: 15
clone size: -
CDR3 DNA: TGTGCCAGCAGCTTAACTGGGGACAGTCGGGAGACCCAGTACTTC
CDR3 protein: CASSLTGDSRETQYF

D gene: -
J gene: TRBJ1-1
V gene: TRBV6-5
CDR3 length: 14
clone size: few
CDR3 DNA: TGTGCCAGCAGTCTCAGGGGCCAGAACACTGAAGCTTTCTTT
CDR3 protein: CASSLRGQNTEAFF

D gene: TRBD1
J gene: TRBJ1-1
V gene: TRBV4-1
CDR3 length: 20
clone size: few
CDR3 DNA: TGCGCCAGCAGCCAAGAGAAACGTCGTGATGGGGACAGATCGAACACTGAAGCTTTCTTT
CDR3 protein: CASSQEKRRDGDRSNTEAFF

D gene: TRBD2
J gene: TRBJ2-1
V gene: TRBV20-1
CDR3 length: 15
clone size: -
CDR3 DNA: TGCAGTGCTTTGCCGGGGACTAGCGGGTACAATGAGCAGTTCTTC
CDR3 protein: CSALPGTSGYNEQFF

D gene: TRBD2
J gene: TRBJ2-7
V gene: TRBV6-1
CDR3 length: 16
clone size: -
CDR3 DNA: TGTGCCAGCAGTGAAAATCCCTGGACTAGCGGGTACGAGCAGTACTTC
CDR3 protein: CASSENPWTSGYEQYF

D gene: TRBD1
J gene: TRBJ1-1
V gene: TRBV12-3/TRBV12-4
CDR3 length: 15
clone size: few
CDR3 DNA: TGTGCCAGCAGCGCCTCGGGGACAGTGAACACTGAAGCTTTCTTT
CDR3 protein: CASSASGTVNTEAFF

D gene: -
J gene: TRBJ2-2
V gene: TRBV5-1
CDR3 length: 15
clone size: -
CDR3 DNA: TGCGCCAGCAGCAAGGACACCTCGAACACCGGGGAGCTGTTTTTT
CDR3 protein: CASSKDTSNTGELFF

D gene: TRBD1
J gene: TRBJ1-5
V gene: TRBV12-3/TRBV12-4
CDR3 length: 15
clone size: -
CDR3 DNA: TGTGCCAGCAGTTTAGGCCACAGGGGTCGTCAGCCCCAGCATTTT
CDR3 protein: CASSLGHRGRQPQHF

D gene: -
J gene: TRBJ2-1
V gene: TRBV4-2
CDR3 length: 15
clone size: few
CDR3 DNA: TGTGCCAGCAGCCCAACTAGCCCCCGCGGCAATGAGCAGTTCTTC
CDR3 protein: CASSPTSPRGNEQFF

D gene: TRBD2
J gene: TRBJ2-5
V gene: TRBV7-6
CDR3 length: 15
clone size: many
CDR3 DNA: TGTGCCAGCAGCGTAATAGGCTCGCGGGGGGAGACCCAGTACTTC
CDR3 protein: CASSVIGSRGETQYF

D gene: -
J gene: TRBJ2-7
V gene: TRBV30
CDR3 length: 13
clone size: -
CDR3 DNA: TGTGCCTGGATGGGGCAGCTGACCTACGAGCAGTACTTC
CDR3 protein: CAWMGQLTYEQYF

D gene: -
J gene: TRBJ1-1
V gene: TRBV7-9
CDR3 length: 12
clone size: -
CDR3 DNA: TGTGCCAGCGGGGGGCGAGAAACTGAAGCTTTCTTT
CDR3 protein: CASGGRETEAFF

D gene: TRBD2
J gene: TRBJ2-1
V gene: TRBV4-1
CDR3 length: 14
clone size: few
CDR3 DNA: TGCGCCAGCAGCCATTCGGCGGGGGACAATGAGCAGTTCTTC
CDR3 protein: CASSHSAGDNEQFF

D gene: -
J gene: TRBJ2-5
V gene: TRBV21-1
CDR3 length: 15
clone size: few
CDR3 DNA: TGTGCCAGCAGCCCCATCGAGGGGAACGGAGAGACCCAGTACTTC
CDR3 protein: CASSPIEGNGETQYF

D gene: -
J gene: TRBJ1-5
V gene: TRBV7-2
CDR3 length: 16
clone size: -
CDR3 DNA: TGTGCCAGCAGCTTAGGTTTACAGGGTGGCAATCAGCCCCAGCATTTT
CDR3 protein: CASSLGLQGGNQPQHF

D gene: TRBD1
J gene: TRBJ1-2
V gene: TRBV7-8
CDR3 length: 19
clone size: -
CDR3 DNA: TGTGCCAGCAGCTTATACTGGGTTGAACAGGGGGCTGCTAACTATGGCTACACCTTC
CDR3 protein: CASSLYWVEQGAANYGYTF